The 30 T cell receptor beta chains presented below share a single source sample, sequenced in a study of blood T cell repertoires in COVID-19. Using immunoSEQ multiplex PCR, the repertoire was profiled, and TCRdb retains in-frame clones only, with some absent. The sample includes about 87,000 clones, 90% of them seen just once. Sample: peripheral blood. The receptors were sampled from a young man with COVID-19, enrolled during active disease.

In DNA, the CDR3 is TGTGCCAGCAGTTTAGCGTACGGTGACTCCTACAATGAGCAGTTCTTC. It translates to CASSLAYGDSYNEQFF. The V gene is TRBV28, the J gene TRBJ2-1; D uncertain. Germline lookup yields CDR1 MDHEN and CDR2 SYDVKM. The CDR3 is 16 amino acids. Trimming pared 2 bases from V and 0 bases from J, leaving 11 bases between. Full variable domain (rest looked up from reference TRBV28 and TRBJ2-1): DVKVTQSSRYLVKRTGEKVFLECVQDMDHENMFWYRQDPGLGLRLIYFSYDVKMKEKGDIPEGYSVSREKKERFSLILESASTNQTSMYLCASSLAYGDSYNEQFFGPGTRLTVL.

The sample holds one count of this clone. The chain employs TRBV10-2 and TRBJ2-7, with D perhaps TRBD1 (6 bases). This CDR3 is built from 14 residues. V lost 6 bases to trimming and J lost 2 bases, with 14 bases between them. The germline gives CDR1 WSHSY, CDR2 SAAADI. The CDR3 DNA is TGCGCCAGCAGCCCACGAGGGGGAGCCTACGAGCAGTACTTC. Translating it yields CASSPRGGAYEQYF.

The table lists this clone with a count of one. The rearrangement uses TRBV24-1 and TRBJ2-7; D possibly corresponds to TRBD2 (5 bases). CDR1 is KGHDR and CDR2 is SFDVKD in the germline V gene. The CDR3 covers 13 residues. V was cut by 3 bases and J by 5 bases, with 10 bases left in between. The CDR3 loop reads CATSDPGIHEQYF. CDR3 nucleotides: TGTGCCACCAGTGATCCCGGGATCCACGAGCAGTACTTC.

This clone was recorded once. The V and J genes are TRBV2 and TRBJ2-7, with a tentative D call TRBD1 (7 bases). CDR3 length: 12 amino acids. Deletions cut 8 bases from V and 3 bases from J, with 11 bases between. Germline CDR1 is SNHLY and CDR2 is FYNNEI. This CDR3 reads CASQGGYYEQYF. The CDR3 bases are TGTGCCAGCCAGGGGGGATACTACGAGCAGTACTTC.

J is TRBJ2-2 and V is TRBV6-6, with 9 bases that match TRBD2. V shed 8 bases and J 4 bases; nucleotides not matched to a gene: 8. CDR1 is MNHNY and CDR2 is SVGAGI in the germline V gene (reference sequence). The CDR3 runs to 15 residues. The CDR3 nucleotides read TGTGCCAGCCTCGGTGCTAGCGGGACCACCGGGGAGCTGTTTTTT. This sequence encodes CASLGASGTTGELFF.

This clone turned up a few times. V is TRBV7-8 and J is TRBJ2-1, with D possibly being TRBD2 (5 bases). The CDR3 runs 17 residues. Trimming left V 5 bases short and J 7 bases short, with 24 bases between. CDR1 and CDR2 (germline): SGHVS, FQNEAQ. The chain's CDR3 is CASSTLLGEPALNEQFF. Here the CDR3 DNA reads TGTGCCAGCAGCACCCTCCTCGGGGAACCGGCCTTGAATGAGCAGTTCTTC.

CDR3 sequence: CASSYPAGTGDWEQFF. DNA of the CDR3: TGTGCCAGCAGTTATCCGGCCGGGACAGGGGATTGGGAGCAGTTCTTC. This chain joins TRBV6-5 and TRBJ2-1; 10 positions agree with TRBD1. Trimming at V came to 3 bases and at J to 10 bases, leaving 12 bases not matched to a gene. Germline CDR1 and CDR2: MNHEY and SVGAGI. CDR3 length: 16 residues.

Turning to this clone: Compared with germline, one end of the junction differs, possibly owing to a read error. V gene TRBV25-1 combines with J gene TRBJ1-4, with D possibly being TRBD1 (5 bases). The CDR3 spans 16 residues. Germline CDR1 MGHDK, CDR2 SYGVNS. Written as DNA, the CDR3 is TGTGCCAGCAGTGATTCGTCAGGGTTGCCTAATGAAAAACTGCTTTTT. It yields the protein CASSDSSGLPNEKLLF.

The gene calls are TRBV10-3 and TRBJ1-1; 9 bases map to TRBD1. The CDR3 has 15 residues. CDR1 ENHRY and CDR2 SYGVKD come from the germline V gene. After removal of 3 bases from V and 2 bases from J, the junction contained 4 bases not matched to a gene. CDR3 amino acids: CAISDPGQGNTEAFF. The DNA of the CDR3 is TGTGCCATCAGTGATCCGGGACAGGGAAACACTGAAGCTTTCTTT.

The chain employs TRBV4-3 and TRBJ1-1; 9 positions agree with TRBD1. CDR1 is LGHNA, CDR2 YSLEER, per germline. The V segment lost 0 bases and the J segment 6 bases; nucleotides outside the gene matches: 2. This CDR3 is 14 amino acids long. The CDR3 spells CASSQEDRGSEAFF. CDR3 nucleotides: TGCGCCAGCAGCCAAGAAGACAGGGGGTCTGAAGCTTTCTTT.

The V gene is TRBV28, the J gene TRBJ2-2; tentative D call: TRBD1 (5 bases). Trimming left V 6 bases short and J 9 bases short, with 11 bases between. This CDR3 region has 12 residues. Germline V gene data show CDR1 as MDHEN and CDR2 as SYDVKM. The CDR3 sequence is CASSRQFRELFF. The DNA for the CDR3 is TGTGCCAGCAGCCGACAGTTCAGGGAGCTGTTTTTT.

This chain joins TRBV28 and TRBJ1-2; D possibly corresponds to TRBD1 (5 bases). This CDR3 has 14 amino acids. The germline CDR1 and CDR2 sequences are MDHEN and SYDVKM. Trimming left V 3 bases short and J 5 bases short, with 13 bases between. The DNA for the CDR3 is TGTGCCAGCAGTTTCCCAGGGTATAGGTATGGCTACACCTTC. Protein product: CASSFPGYRYGYTF.

This clone was counted a single time. The chain uses TRBV27 and TRBJ2-7, with D maybe TRBD1 (6 bases). In germline, CDR1 is MNHEY, CDR2 SMNVEV (reference sequence). The CDR3 loop spans 14 amino acids. Trimming cost V 5 bases and J 4 bases, with 15 bases left between them. This CDR3 reads CASSPGQILYEQYF. Here the CDR3 DNA reads TGTGCCAGCAGTCCCGGACAGATTTTATACGAGCAGTACTTC.

The V gene is TRBV27, the J gene TRBJ1-2; 10 positions agree with TRBD1. In germline, CDR1 is MNHEY, CDR2 SMNVEV (reference sequence). Trimming removed 3 bases from V and 4 bases from J; junction bases left unmatched: 5. The CDR3 is 15 amino acids. CDR3 sequence (DNA): TGTGCCAGCAGTTTTCTACGGACAGGGGGCTATGGCTACACCTTC. Amino acids: CASSFLRTGGYGYTF.

The genes are TRBV28 and TRBJ1-5; D call uncertain. With 0 bases removed from V and 5 bases from J, the gap between germline ends came to 8 bases. Germline V gene data show CDR1 as MDHEN and CDR2 as SYDVKM. The CDR3 spans 14 residues. As DNA, the CDR3 is TGTGCCAGCAGTTTATGGGGAGGCTATCAGCCCCAGCATTTT. This codes for CASSLWGGYQPQHF.

V gene TRBV2 combines with J gene TRBJ1-2; D is ambiguous. CDR1 is SNHLY, CDR2 FYNNEI, per germline. The CDR3 runs 16 residues. Trimming removed 3 bases from V and 3 bases from J, with 17 bases in between. The CDR3 here is CASSEWRTTGYYGYTF. DNA for the CDR3: TGTGCCAGCAGTGAGTGGAGGACCACCGGGTACTATGGCTACACCTTC.

V is TRBV27 and J is TRBJ2-2; 12 nucleotides align to TRBD2. The germline V gene encodes CDR1 MNHEY and CDR2 SMNVEV (reference sequence). This CDR3 is 16 amino acids long. The V and J ends lost 2 bases and 7 bases, in that order; junction bases with no gene match: 5. CDR3 sequence reads: CASSLLAGGQGGELFF. For the CDR3, the DNA is TGTGCCAGCAGTTTACTAGCGGGAGGGCAAGGCGGGGAGCTGTTTTTT.

The chain combines TRBV6-5 with TRBJ2-7, with D maybe TRBD2 (6 bases). V shed 0 bases and J shed 0 bases, with 12 bases lying between them. The germline gives CDR1 MNHEY, CDR2 SVGAGI. The CDR3 loop spans 16 amino acids. This CDR3 reads CASSYSLGLSSYEQYF. CDR3 DNA: TGTGCCAGCAGTTACTCTTTGGGACTGAGCTCCTACGAGCAGTACTTC.

CDR3 region: CAWSATGGADQPQHF. Here the CDR3 DNA reads TGTGCCTGGAGCGCGACAGGGGGCGCAGATCAGCCCCAGCATTTT. The chain combines TRBV30 with TRBJ1-5, with TRBD1 matching over 10 bases. The V gene end was trimmed by 3 bases and the J gene end by 5 bases; junction bases not matched to a gene: 7. This CDR3 spans 15 amino acids. Germline loops: CDR1 GTSNPN, CDR2 SVGIG (reference sequence). The complete variable domain, with remaining parts taken from reference TRBV30 and TRBJ1-5, reads SQTIHQWPATLVQPVGSPLSLECTVEGTSNPNLYWYRQAAGRGLQLLFYSVGIGQISSEVPQNLSASRPQDRQFILSSKKLLLSDSGFYLCAWSATGGADQPQHFGDGTRLSIL.

The CDR3 sequence: CASSWSPNDREYF. Here the CDR3 DNA reads TGTGCCAGCAGCTGGTCACCCAACGACAGGGAGTACTTC. The V call is TRBV5-4, the J call TRBJ2-7, with 7 bases identical to TRBD1. The CDR3 extends over 13 amino acids. Per germline, CDR1 SGHNT and CDR2 YYREEE (reference sequence). V lost 3 bases and J lost 11; bases outside the gene matches: 11.

This chain joins TRBV14 and TRBJ2-1, with 7 bases fitting TRBD2. CDR1 and CDR2 from the germline V gene are SGHDN and FVKESK. The CDR3 sequence is 13 residues long. The V and J ends lost 7 bases and 5 bases, in that order; junction bases with no gene match: 5. DNA for the CDR3: TGTGCCAGCAAGGCGGGAGTCCACAATGAGCAGTTCTTC. This translates into CASKAGVHNEQFF.

The CDR3 DNA reads TGTGCCAGCACCGGGACAGGGGATGTCTACGAGCAGTACTTC. It translates to CASTGTGDVYEQYF. The chain joins TRBV28 to TRBJ2-7; 10 bases are shared with TRBD1. The ends lost 7 bases at V and 3 bases at J; junction bases unmatched: 6. The CDR3 sequence is 14 residues long. From germline, CDR1 is MDHEN and CDR2 SYDVKM.

This clone has a handful of counts. This chain joins TRBV7-9 and TRBJ2-1, with D possibly TRBD2 on 7 matching bases. V was trimmed by 1 base and J by 7 bases, leaving 17 bases between them. Looked up from germline, CDR1 is SEHNR and CDR2 is FQNEAQ (reference sequence). CDR3 length equals 16 residues. CDR3 coding DNA: TGTGCCAGCAGCTTAGGAGTCCGGGGGGCCCGAAATGAGCAGTTCTTC. Its translation is CASSLGVRGARNEQFF.

This chain joins TRBV6-5 and TRBJ2-1, with TRBD2 identical over 11 bases. In germline, CDR1 is MNHEY, CDR2 SVGAGI. The CDR3 covers 15 residues. After removal of 4 bases from V and 5 bases from J, the junction contained 4 bases not matched to a gene. CDR3 sequence reads: CASSSLAGGDNEQFF. In DNA, the CDR3 is TGTGCCAGCAGTTCGCTAGCGGGAGGTGACAATGAGCAGTTCTTC.

About this clone itself: Other DNA sequences within the sample encode an identical CDR3. The chain combines TRBV6-1 with TRBJ2-3; 11 bases line up with TRBD2. Germline loops: CDR1 MNHNS, CDR2 SASEGT. J gave up 3 bases and V 1 base, and 3 bases lay outside the gene matches. The CDR3 covers 16 residues. For the CDR3, the DNA is TGTGCCAGCAGTGAAGGACTAGCGGGAAGGACAGATACGCAGTATTTT. Amino acids: CASSEGLAGRTDTQYF.

The V gene is TRBV9, the J gene TRBJ1-2, with D unresolved. The CDR3 covers 19 residues. Per the germline V gene, CDR1 is SGDLS and CDR2 is YYNGEE. V was trimmed by 3 bases and J by 5 bases, leaving 29 bases between them. CDR3 in DNA: TGTGCCAGCAGCGGAGGGCCCGTTCAGGCCAGCAGGTGGAATTATGGCTACACCTTC. This sequence encodes CASSGGPVQASRWNYGYTF.

This clone occurred once. V usage is TRBV6-5 and J usage is TRBJ1-5, with D tentatively TRBD1 (6 bases). CDR1 is MNHEY, CDR2 SVGAGI, per germline. V lost 2 bases and J lost 2, with 10 bases in between. The length of the CDR3 is 15 residues. The CDR3 DNA follows: TGTGCCAGCAGTTACACGGACAGCCGCAATCAGCCCCAGCATTTT. Its protein product is CASSYTDSRNQPQHF.

In this sample, this clone turned up once. The chain couples TRBV7-9 to TRBJ2-3, with TRBD2 matching over 9 bases. This CDR3 comprises 17 residues. V was pared by 2 bases and J by 4 bases, with 10 bases of the junction left unmatched. CDR1 is SEHNR and CDR2 is FQNEAQ in the germline V gene (reference sequence). The CDR3 region has the DNA TGTGCCAGCAGCTTAAGTATAGCGGGAGAATCGGCAGATACGCAGTATTTT. As protein: CASSLSIAGESADTQYF.

The chain carries TRBV5-1 and TRBJ1-2; a weak D match, TRBD1 (6 bases). CDR1 is SGHRS and CDR2 is YFSETQ in the germline V gene. Deletions cut 0 bases from V and 6 bases from J, with 12 bases between. The CDR3 runs 14 residues. CDR3 residues: CASSLGAGVDGYTF. CDR3 nucleotides: TGCGCCAGCAGCTTGGGGGCAGGGGTGGATGGCTACACCTTC.

A remark on this clone: The junction shows a germline mismatch at one end, possibly a read error. The chain combines TRBV28 with TRBJ2-7; TRBD2 is a possible D gene (5 bases). Germline lookup yields CDR1 MDHEN and CDR2 SYDVKM. CDR3 length equals 13 residues. The DNA of the CDR3 is TGTGCCAGCAGTTTAATTAGGATGGACTCCCTCTCCTTC. Encoded protein: CASSLIRMDSLSF. Together with reference TRBV28 and TRBJ2-7, the CDR3 gives the full variable domain: DVKVTQSSRYLVKRTGEKVFLECVQDMDHENMFWYRQDPGLGLRLIYFSYDVKMKEKGDIPEGYSVSREKKERFSLILESASTNQTSMYLCASSLIRMDSLSFGPGTRLTVT.